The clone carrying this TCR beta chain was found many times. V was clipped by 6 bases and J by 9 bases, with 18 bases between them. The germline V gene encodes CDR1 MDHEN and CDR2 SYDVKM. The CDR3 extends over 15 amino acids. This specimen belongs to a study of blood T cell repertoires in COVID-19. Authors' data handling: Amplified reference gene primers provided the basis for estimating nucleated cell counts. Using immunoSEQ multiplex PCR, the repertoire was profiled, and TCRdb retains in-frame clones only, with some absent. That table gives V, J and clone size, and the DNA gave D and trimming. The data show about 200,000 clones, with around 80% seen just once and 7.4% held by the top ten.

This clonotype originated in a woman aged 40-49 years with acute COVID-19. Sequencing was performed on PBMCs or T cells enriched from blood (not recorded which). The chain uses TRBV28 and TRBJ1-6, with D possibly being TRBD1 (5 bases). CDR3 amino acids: CASSPAGGISSPLHF. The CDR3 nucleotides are TGTGCCAGCAGCCCCGCGGGGGGGATCAGTTCACCCCTCCACTTT.